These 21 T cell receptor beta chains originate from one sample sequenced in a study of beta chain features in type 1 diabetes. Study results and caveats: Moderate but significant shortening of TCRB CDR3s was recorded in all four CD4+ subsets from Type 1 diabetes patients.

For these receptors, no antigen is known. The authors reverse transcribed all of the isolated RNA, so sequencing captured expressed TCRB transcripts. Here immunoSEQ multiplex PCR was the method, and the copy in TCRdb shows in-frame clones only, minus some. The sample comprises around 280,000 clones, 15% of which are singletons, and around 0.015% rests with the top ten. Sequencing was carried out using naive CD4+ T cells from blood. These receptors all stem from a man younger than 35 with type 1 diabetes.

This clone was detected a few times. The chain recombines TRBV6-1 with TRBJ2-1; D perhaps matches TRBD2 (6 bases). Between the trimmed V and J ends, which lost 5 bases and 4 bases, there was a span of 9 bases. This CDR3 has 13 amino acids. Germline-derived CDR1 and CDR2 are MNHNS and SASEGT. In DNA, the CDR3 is TGTGCCAGCAGTCGCGGAGGGTACAATGAGCAGTTCTTC. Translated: CASSRGGYNEQFF.

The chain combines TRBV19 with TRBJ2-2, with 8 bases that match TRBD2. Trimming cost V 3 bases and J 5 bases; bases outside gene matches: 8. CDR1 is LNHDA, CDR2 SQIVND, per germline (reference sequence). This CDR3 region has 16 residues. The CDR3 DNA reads TGTGCCAGTAGTATGGTTGGGACTAGATGGACCGGGGAGCTGTTTTTT. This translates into CASSMVGTRWTGELFF.

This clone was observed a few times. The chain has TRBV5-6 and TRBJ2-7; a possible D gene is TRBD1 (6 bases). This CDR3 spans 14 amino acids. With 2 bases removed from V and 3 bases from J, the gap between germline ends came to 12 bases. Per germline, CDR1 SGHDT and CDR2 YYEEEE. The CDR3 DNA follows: TGTGCCAGCAGCTTCCCGGGACACGACTACGAGCAGTACTTC. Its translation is CASSFPGHDYEQYF.

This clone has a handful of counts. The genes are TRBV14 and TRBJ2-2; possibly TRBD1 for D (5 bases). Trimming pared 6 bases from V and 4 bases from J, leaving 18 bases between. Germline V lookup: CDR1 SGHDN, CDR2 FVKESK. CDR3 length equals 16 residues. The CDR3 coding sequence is TGTGCCAGCAGTCCCTCGTCAGGGCCGCGCACCGGGGAGCTGTTTTTT. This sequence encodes CASSPSSGPRTGELFF.

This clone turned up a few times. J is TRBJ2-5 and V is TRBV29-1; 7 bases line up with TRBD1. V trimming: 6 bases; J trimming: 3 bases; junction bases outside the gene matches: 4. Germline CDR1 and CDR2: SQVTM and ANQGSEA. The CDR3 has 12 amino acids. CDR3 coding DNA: TGCAGCGTCTTTACAGGGGAAGAGACCCAGTACTTC. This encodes CSVFTGEETQYF.

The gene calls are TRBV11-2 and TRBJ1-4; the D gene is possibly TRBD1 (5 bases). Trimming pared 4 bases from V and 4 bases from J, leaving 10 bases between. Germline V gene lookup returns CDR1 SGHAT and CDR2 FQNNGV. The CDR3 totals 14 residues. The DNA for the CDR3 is TGTGCCAGCAGCTCCCGGGGGGGTAATGAAAAACTGTTTTTT. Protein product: CASSSRGGNEKLFF.

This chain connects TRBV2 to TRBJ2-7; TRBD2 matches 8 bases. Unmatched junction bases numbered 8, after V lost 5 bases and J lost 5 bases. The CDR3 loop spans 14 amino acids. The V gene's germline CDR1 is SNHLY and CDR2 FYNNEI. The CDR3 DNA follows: TGTGCCAGCAGTTTACGGACTAGCAGCAACGAGCAGTACTTC. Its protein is CASSLRTSSNEQYF.

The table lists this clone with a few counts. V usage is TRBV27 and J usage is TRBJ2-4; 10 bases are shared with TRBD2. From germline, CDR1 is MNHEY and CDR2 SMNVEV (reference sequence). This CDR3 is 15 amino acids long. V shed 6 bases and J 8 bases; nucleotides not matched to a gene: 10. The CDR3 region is CASRTIAGGGDIQYF. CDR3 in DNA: TGTGCCAGCAGGACCATAGCGGGAGGAGGAGACATTCAGTACTTC.

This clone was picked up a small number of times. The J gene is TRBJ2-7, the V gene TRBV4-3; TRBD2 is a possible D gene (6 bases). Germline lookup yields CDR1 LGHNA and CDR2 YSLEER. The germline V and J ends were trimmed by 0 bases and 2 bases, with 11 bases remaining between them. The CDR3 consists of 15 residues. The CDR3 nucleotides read TGCGCCAGCAGCCAAGATCATTCGGGGGCCTACGAGCAGTACTTC. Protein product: CASSQDHSGAYEQYF.

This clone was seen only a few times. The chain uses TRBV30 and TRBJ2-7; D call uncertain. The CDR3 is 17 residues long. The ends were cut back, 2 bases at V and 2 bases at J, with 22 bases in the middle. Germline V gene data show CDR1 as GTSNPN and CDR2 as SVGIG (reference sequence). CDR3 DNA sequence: TGTGCCTGGAGTCTAAGACTCGGCTTACTACCCCCCTACGAGCAGTACTTC. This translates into CAWSLRLGLLPPYEQYF. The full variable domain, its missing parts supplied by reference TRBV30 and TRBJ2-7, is SQTIHQWPATLVQPVGSPLSLECTVEGTSNPNLYWYRQAAGRGLQLLFYSVGIGQISSEVPQNLSASRPQDRQFILSSKKLLLSDSGFYLCAWSLRLGLLPPYEQYFGPGTRLTVT.

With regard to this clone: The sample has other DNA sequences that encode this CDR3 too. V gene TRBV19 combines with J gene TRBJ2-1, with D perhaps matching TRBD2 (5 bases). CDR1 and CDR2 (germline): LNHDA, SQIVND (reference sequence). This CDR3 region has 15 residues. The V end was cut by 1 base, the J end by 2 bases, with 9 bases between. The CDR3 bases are TGTGCCAGTAGTATAGCATCCGGGGCCTACAATGAGCAGTTCTTC. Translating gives CASSIASGAYNEQFF.

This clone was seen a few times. The CDR3: CASSPSGSPPDTQYF. Written as DNA, the CDR3 is TGTGCCAGCAGCCCCAGCGGGAGCCCCCCAGATACGCAGTATTTT. The rearrangement uses TRBV7-8 and TRBJ2-3; 8 bases are a match to TRBD2. In germline, CDR1 is SGHVS, CDR2 FQNEAQ. J lost 4 bases, V lost 5 bases, and 8 bases had no gene match. The CDR3 is made up of 15 amino acids.

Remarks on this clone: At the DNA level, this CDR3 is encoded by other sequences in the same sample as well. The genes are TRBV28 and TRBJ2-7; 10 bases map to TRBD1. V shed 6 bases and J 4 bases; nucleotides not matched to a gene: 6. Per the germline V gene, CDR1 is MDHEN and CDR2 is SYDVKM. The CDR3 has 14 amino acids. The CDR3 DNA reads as TGTGCCAGCAGCCGGCCGGGACAGGGGTACGAGCAGTACTTC. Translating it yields CASSRPGQGYEQYF.

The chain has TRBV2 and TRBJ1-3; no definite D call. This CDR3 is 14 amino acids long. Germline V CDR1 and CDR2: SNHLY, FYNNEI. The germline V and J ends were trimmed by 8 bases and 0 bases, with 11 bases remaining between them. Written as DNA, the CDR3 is TGTGCCAGCGATACGGGGAGCTCTGGAAACACCATATATTTT. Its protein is CASDTGSSGNTIYF.

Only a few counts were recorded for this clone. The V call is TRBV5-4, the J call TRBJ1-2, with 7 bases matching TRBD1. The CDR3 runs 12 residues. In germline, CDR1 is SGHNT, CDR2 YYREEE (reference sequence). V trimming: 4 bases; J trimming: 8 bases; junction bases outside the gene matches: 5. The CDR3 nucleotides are TGTGCCAGCAGCACAGACAGGGAAGGCTACACCTTC. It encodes CASSTDREGYTF.

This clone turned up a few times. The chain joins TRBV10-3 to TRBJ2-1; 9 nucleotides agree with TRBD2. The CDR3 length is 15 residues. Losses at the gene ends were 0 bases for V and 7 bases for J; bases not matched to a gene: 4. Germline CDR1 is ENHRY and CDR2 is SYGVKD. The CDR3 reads CAISESGGRVNEQFF. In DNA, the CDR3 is TGTGCCATCAGTGAGTCAGGCGGGAGGGTGAATGAGCAGTTCTTC.

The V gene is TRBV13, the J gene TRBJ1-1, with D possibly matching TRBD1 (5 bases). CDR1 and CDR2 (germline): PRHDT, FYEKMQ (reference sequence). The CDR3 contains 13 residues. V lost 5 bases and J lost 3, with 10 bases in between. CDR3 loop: CASSIRVDTEAFF. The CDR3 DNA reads TGTGCCAGCAGCATCAGGGTGGACACTGAAGCTTTCTTT.

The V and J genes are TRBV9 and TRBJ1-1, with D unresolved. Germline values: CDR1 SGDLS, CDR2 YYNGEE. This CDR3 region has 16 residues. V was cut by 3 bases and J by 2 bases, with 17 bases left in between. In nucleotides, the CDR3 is TGTGCCAGCAGCGGTGAAGGAGGGCAGTCTAACACTGAAGCTTTCTTT. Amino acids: CASSGEGGQSNTEAFF.

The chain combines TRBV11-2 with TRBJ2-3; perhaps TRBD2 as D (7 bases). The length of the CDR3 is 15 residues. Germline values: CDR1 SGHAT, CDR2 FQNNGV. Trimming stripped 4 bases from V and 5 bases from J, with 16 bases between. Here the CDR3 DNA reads TGTGCCAGCAGCTCGGGGGGCTTCGGGGGAGATACGCAGTATTTT. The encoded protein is CASSSGGFGGDTQYF.

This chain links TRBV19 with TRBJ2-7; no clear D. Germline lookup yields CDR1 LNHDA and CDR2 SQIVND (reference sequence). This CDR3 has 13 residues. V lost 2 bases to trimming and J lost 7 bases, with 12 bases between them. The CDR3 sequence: CASSISPNDEQYF. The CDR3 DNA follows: TGTGCCAGTAGTATATCCCCTAATGATGAGCAGTACTTC.

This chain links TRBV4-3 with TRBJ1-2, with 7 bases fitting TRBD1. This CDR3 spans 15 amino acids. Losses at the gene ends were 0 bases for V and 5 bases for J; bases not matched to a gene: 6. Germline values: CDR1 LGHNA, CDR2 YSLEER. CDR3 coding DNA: TGCGCCAGCAGCCAAGAGGCCAGGGGGAGGTATGGCTACACCTTC. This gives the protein CASSQEARGRYGYTF.